This is a list of T cell receptor beta chains from one sample in a study of control samples from healthy donors and cancer patients. Assay used: immunoSEQ multiplex PCR; TCRdb lists only in-frame clones, some missing. The sample shows 390,000 or so clones, approximately 90% of them seen only once. Sequences were obtained from PBMCs. These receptors were taken from a man aged 35 to 55 with head and neck cancer. Both conserved end residues are part of each CDR3. D genes are given only for firm matches. Some rows mark clone size as missing; the rest say once, few, many or name a class of expanded clone.

>TRBJ2-1|NA|TRBD2|TRBV3-1/TRBV3-2
TGTGCCAGCAGCCTAGGGACTAGCGGGAACAATGAGCAGTTCTTC
CASSLGTSGNNEQFF
>TRBJ2-3|NA|NA|TRBV7-2
TGTGCCAGCACATATTATCCGGCTTTCTCCCCAGGTAGCACAGATACGCAGTATTTT
CASTYYPAFSPGSTDTQYF
>TRBJ2-5|NA|NA|TRBV11-3
TGTGCCAGCAGCTTAGTTTCAGGGGCGAGAGAGACCCAGTACTTC
CASSLVSGARETQYF
>TRBJ1-5|once|NA|TRBV4-1
TGCGCCAGCAGCCAAGTAGCGCTTGAGACAGGACATAGCAATCAGCCCCAGCATTTT
CASSQVALETGHSNQPQHF
>TRBJ1-3|once|NA|TRBV3-1/TRBV3-2
TGTGCCAGCAGCCCAGGGTCCGGAAACACCATATATTTT
CASSPGSGNTIYF
>TRBJ2-3|NA|TRBD2|TRBV3-1/TRBV3-2
TGTGCCAGCAGCCAAGAGATAGCGGGGATCACAGATACGCAGTATTTT
CASSQEIAGITDTQYF
>TRBJ1-1|NA|TRBD1|TRBV18
TGTGCCAGCTCACGCCCGGGACAGGGTCGAAACACTGAAGCTTTCTTT
CASSRPGQGRNTEAFF
>TRBJ1-5|few|NA|TRBV4-1
TGCGCCAGCAGCCAAGATACTAACAGGGCTCAGCCCCAGCATTTT
CASSQDTNRAQPQHF
>TRBJ1-5|NA|TRBD1|TRBV4-1
TGCGCCAGCAGCCAAGCCCCCGGACAGGGAAAGCAGCCCCAGCATTTT
CASSQAPGQGKQPQHF
>TRBJ1-1|NA|NA|TRBV27
TGTGCCAGCAGTCTAATGCGACAGCACACTGAAGCTTTCTTT
CASSLMRQHTEAFF
>TRBJ2-1|NA|TRBD2|TRBV27
TGTGCCAGCAGTGTCTACTCTATAGCGGGATTTGACAATGAGCAGTTCTTC
CASSVYSIAGFDNEQFF
>TRBJ1-2|once|TRBD1|TRBV5-6
TGTGCCAGCAGCGGGGCAGGGGGGCTTAGCTATGGCTACACCTTC
CASSGAGGLSYGYTF
>TRBJ1-6|NA|NA|TRBV6-1
TGTGCCAGCAGTGAAGCTTCCGAACGGGTGCCCCTCCACTTT
CASSEASERVPLHF
>TRBJ2-7|NA|NA|TRBV7-2
TGTGCCAGCAGCTTAGGTGACAGTCAATACGAGCAGTACTTC
CASSLGDSQYEQYF
>TRBJ1-6|NA|TRBD1|TRBV28
TGTGCCAGCCGCAGGGGGCACAGTTCACCCCTCCACTTT
CASRRGHSSPLHF
>TRBJ2-7|NA|NA|TRBV7-2
TGTGCCAGCAGCTTCAGGGGATCCTACGAGCAGTACTTC
CASSFRGSYEQYF
>TRBJ2-5|once|TRBD2|TRBV24-1
TGTGCCACCAGTGCAGTGGGAGCGGGGGGATTCCAAGAGACCCAGTACTTC
CATSAVGAGGFQETQYF
>TRBJ2-1|NA|NA|TRBV6-5
TGTGCCAGCAGCCCGGGACCCCTTATGCAGTTCTTC
CASSPGPLMQFF
>TRBJ2-3|NA|NA|TRBV7-9
TGTGCCAGCAGCAGTAGCACTAGGGCCCTTTCAGATACGCAGTATTTT
CASSSSTRALSDTQYF
>TRBJ1-2|NA|NA|TRBV28
TGTGCCAGCAGTTTACCCTTCTCAGAGGACTATGGCTACACCTTC
CASSLPFSEDYGYTF
>TRBJ1-5|NA|NA|TRBV5-4
TGTGCCAGCAGCTTGGCCGGGGGTGATCAGCCCCAGCATTTT
CASSLAGGDQPQHF
>TRBJ1-5|NA|NA|TRBV28
TGTGCCAGCAGTTTATTAGGGGGTAGGGGACAGCCCCAGCATTTT
CASSLLGGRGQPQHF
>TRBJ2-1|NA|NA|TRBV7-2
TGTGCCAGCAGAGAGAGGATCTCCTACAATGAGCAGTTCTTC
CASRERISYNEQFF